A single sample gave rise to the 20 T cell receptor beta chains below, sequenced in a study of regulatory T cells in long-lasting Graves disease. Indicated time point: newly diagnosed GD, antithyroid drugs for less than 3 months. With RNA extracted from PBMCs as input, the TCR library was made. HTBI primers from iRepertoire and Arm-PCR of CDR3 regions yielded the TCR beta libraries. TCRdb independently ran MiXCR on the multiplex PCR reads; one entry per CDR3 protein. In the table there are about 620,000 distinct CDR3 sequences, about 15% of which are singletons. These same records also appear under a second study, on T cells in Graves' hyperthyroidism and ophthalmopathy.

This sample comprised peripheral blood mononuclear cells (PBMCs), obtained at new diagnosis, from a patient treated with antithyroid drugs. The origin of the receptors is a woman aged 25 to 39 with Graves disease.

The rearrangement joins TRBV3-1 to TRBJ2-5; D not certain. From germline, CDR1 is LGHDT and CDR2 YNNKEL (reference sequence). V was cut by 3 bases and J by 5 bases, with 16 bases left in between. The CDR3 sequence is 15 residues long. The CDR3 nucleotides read TGTGCCAGCAGCCATAGAGCGAGCGCAGCGGAGACCCAGTACTTC. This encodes CASSHRASAAETQYF.

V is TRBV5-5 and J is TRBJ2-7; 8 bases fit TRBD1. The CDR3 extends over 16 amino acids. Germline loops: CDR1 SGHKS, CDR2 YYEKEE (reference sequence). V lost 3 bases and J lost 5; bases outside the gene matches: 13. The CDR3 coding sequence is TGTGCCAGCAGCTCATACAAAGGGACAGGCAGAAACGAGCAGTACTTC. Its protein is CASSSYKGTGRNEQYF.

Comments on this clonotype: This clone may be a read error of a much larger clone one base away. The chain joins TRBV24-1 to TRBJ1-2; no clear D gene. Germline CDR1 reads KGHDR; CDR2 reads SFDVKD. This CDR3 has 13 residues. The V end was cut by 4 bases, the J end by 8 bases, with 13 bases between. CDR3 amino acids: CATSEYVDTGYTF. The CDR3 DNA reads TGTGCCACCAGTGAATACGTCGACACCGGCTACACCTTC.

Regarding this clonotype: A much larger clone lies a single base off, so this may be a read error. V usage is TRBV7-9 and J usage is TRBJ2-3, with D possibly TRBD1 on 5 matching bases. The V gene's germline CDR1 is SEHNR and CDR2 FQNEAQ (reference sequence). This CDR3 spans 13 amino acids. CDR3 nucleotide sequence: TGTACCAGGTCCCCAGGGAACACAGATACGCAGTATTTT. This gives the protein CTRSPGNTDTQYF.

CDR3 coding DNA: TGTGCCAGCAGTTTAAGGTTGGGGACAGGGGGCTGGAGCAATCAGCCCCAGCATTTT. As protein: CASSLRLGTGGWSNQPQHF. This sequence joins TRBV28 and TRBJ1-5; the match to TRBD1 covers 12 bases. The V gene's germline CDR1 is MDHEN and CDR2 SYDVKM. Trimming removed 2 bases from V and 1 base from J; junction bases left unmatched: 9. The CDR3 has 19 residues.

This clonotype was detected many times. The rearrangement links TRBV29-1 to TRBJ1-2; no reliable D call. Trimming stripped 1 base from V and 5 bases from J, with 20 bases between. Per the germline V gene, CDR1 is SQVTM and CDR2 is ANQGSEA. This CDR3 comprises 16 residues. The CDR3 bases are TGCAGCGTTGAAGGGCCGGAAACTCTCTTATTTTATGGCTACACCTTC. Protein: CSVEGPETLLFYGYTF.

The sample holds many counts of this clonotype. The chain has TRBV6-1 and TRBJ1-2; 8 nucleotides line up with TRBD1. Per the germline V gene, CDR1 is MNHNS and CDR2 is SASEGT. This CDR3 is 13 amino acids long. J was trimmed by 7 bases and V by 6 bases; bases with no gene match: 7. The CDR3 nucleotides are TGTGCCAGCAGCCAGGGACAGGCTAGTGGCTACACCTTC. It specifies CASSQGQASGYTF.

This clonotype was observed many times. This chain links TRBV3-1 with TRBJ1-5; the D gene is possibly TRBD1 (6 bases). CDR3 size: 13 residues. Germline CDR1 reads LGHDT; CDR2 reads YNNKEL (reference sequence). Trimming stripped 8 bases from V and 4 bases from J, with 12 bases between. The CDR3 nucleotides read TGTGCCAGCTCAGGGGAACGGAATCAGCCCCAGCATTTT. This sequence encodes CASSGERNQPQHF.

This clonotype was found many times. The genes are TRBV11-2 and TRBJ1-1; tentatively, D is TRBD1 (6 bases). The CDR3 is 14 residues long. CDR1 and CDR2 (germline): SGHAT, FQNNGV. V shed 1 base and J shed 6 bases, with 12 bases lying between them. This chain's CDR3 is CASSLVPGVSEAFF. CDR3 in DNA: TGTGCCAGCAGCTTAGTCCCAGGGGTTTCTGAAGCTTTCTTT.

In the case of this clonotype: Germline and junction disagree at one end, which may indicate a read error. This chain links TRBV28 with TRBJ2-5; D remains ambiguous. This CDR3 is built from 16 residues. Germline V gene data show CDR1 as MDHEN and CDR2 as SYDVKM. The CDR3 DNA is TGTGCCAACAGTTTATTATCGGGCGGCCCCCAAGAGACCCAGTACTTC. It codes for CANSLLSGGPQETQYF.

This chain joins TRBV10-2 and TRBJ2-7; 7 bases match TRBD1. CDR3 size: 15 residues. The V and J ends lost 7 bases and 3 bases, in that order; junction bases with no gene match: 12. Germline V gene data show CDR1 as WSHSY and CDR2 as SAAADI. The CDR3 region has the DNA TGCGCCAGCATGCGACAGGGTGGCGATAGCTACGAGCAGTACTTC. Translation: CASMRQGGDSYEQYF.

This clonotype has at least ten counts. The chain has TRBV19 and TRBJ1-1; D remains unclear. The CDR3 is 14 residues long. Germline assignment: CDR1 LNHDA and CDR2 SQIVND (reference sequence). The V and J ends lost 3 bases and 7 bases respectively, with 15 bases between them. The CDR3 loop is CASSIWAGGSEAFF. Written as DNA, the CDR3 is TGTGCCAGTAGTATCTGGGCAGGAGGGAGTGAAGCTTTCTTT.

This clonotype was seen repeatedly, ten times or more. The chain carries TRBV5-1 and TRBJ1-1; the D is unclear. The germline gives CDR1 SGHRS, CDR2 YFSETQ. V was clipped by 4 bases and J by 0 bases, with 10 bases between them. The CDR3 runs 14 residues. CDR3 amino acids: CASSAGTLNTEAFF. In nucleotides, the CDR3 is TGCGCCAGCAGCGCAGGAACCTTGAACACTGAAGCTTTCTTT.

Here the CDR3 reads CASSLDPLGQYF. The CDR3 DNA reads as TGCGCCAGCAGCTTGGATCCCCTGGGACAGTACTTC. The rearrangement links TRBV5-1 to TRBJ2-7; D not resolved. The CDR3 consists of 12 residues. The V end was cut by 0 bases, the J end by 10 bases, with 11 bases between. The germline V gene has CDR1 SGHRS and CDR2 YFSETQ.

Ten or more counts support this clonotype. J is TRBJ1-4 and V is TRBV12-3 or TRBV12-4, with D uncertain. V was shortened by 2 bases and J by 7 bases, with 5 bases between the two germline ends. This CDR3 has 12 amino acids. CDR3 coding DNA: TGTGCCAGCAGTTTATGGCTTGAAAAACTGTTTTTT. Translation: CASSLWLEKLFF.

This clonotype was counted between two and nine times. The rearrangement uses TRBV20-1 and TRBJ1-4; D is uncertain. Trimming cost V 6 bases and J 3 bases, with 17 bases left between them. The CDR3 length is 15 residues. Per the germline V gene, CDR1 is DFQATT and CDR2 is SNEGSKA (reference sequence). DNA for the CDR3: TGCAGTGCCCAGCGGTTCGGCAGCTCTAATGAAAAACTGTTTTTT. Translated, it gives CSAQRFGSSNEKLFF.

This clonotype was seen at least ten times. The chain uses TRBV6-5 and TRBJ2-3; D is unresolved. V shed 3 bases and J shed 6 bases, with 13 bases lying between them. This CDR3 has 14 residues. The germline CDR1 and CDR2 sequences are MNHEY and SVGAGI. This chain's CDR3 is CASSYPTNQDTQYF. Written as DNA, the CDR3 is TGTGCCAGCAGTTATCCCACCAATCAGGATACGCAGTATTTT.

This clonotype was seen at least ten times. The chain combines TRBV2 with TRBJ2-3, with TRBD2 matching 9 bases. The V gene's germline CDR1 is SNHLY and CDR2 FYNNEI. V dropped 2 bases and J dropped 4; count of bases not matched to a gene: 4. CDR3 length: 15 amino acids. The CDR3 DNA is TGTGCCAGCAGTGAATTTAGCGGGAGACCAGATACGCAGTATTTT. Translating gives CASSEFSGRPDTQYF.

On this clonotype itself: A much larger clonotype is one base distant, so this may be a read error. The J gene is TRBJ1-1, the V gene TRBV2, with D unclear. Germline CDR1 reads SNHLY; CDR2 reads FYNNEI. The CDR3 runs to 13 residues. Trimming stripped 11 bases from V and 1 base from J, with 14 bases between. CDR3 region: CAGTKDQNTEAFF. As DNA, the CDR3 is TGTGCCGGCACCAAGGACCAGAACACTGAAGCTTTCTTT.

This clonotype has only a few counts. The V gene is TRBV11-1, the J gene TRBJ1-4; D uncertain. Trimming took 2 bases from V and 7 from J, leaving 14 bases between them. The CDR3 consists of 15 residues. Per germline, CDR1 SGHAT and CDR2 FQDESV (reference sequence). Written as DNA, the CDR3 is TGTGCCAGCAGCTTATCGTTATTGGGGAGTGAAAAACTGTTTTTT. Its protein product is CASSLSLLGSEKLFF.